This T cell receptor (beta chain) derives from a study of cytomegalovirus exposure and HLA in healthy donors. Study-level results: Among TCR beta chains, those listed as cytomegalovirus-associated numbered roughly 150. Association of a missense DCLRE1C variant with TCR beta V- and J-gene trimming was reported in a later analysis. A later analysis found common viral pathogens apparently linked to several of the most significant clusters.

About this clone itself: The antigen is undetermined.

The CDR3 runs to 16 residues. CDR1 and CDR2 from the germline V gene are SEHNR and FQNEAQ (reference sequence). With 5 bases clipped from V and 0 bases from J, the junction kept 7 bases outside the gene matches. Researchers ran the PCR with 60 Vbeta and 13 Jbeta primers. Using immunoSEQ multiplex PCR, the repertoire was profiled, and TCRdb retains in-frame clones only, with some absent. The sample includes about 160,000 clones, under 80% of them seen just once. The genes are TRBV7-9 and TRBJ2-1; 7 nucleotides line up with TRBD2. This receptor was identified in a woman aged 25 to 39 in good health and CMV-seronegative. The sample comprised PBMCs. CDR3 coding DNA: TGTGCCAGCAGCGTCTTCGGGGGGAGCTCCTACAATGAGCAGTTCTTC. Its translation: CASSVFGGSSYNEQFF.